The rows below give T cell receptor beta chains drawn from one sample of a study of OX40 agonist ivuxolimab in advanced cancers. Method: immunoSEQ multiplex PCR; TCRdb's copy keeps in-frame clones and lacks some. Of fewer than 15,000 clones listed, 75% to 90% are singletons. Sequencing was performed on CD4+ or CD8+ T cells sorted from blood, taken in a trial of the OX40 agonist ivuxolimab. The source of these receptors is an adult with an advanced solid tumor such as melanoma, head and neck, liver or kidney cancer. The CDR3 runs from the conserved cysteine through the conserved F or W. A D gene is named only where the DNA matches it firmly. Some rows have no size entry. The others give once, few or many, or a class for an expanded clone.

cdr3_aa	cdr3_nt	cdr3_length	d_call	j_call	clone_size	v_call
CASSPAGAGETQYF	TGTGCCAGCAGCCCCGCGGGGGCCGGGGAGACCCAGTACTTC	14	NA	TRBJ2-5	NA	TRBV13
CASSLITVQETQYF	TGTGCCAGCAGCTTAATAACAGTCCAAGAGACCCAGTACTTC	14	NA	TRBJ2-5	NA	TRBV7-9
CASKHPEETQYF	TGCGCCAGCAAACATCCTGAAGAGACCCAGTACTTC	12	NA	TRBJ2-5	NA	TRBV4-3
CASTGTAYNEQFF	TGTGCCAGCACCGGGACAGCATACAATGAGCAGTTCTTC	13	TRBD1	TRBJ2-1	NA	TRBV19
CASSAPPGGPYNEQFF	TGTGCCAGCAGCGCCCCCCCCGGGGGGCCCTACAATGAGCAGTTCTTC	16	NA	TRBJ2-1	NA	TRBV9
CASRGPSSGNTIYF	TGTGCCAGTAGAGGACCGAGCTCTGGAAACACCATATATTTT	14	NA	TRBJ1-3	NA	TRBV19
CASTLSDRSYEQYF	TGTGCCAGCACCCTCTCAGACCGCTCCTACGAGCAGTACTTC	14	NA	TRBJ2-7	NA	TRBV6-6
CAIRAESSYEQYF	TGTGCCATCAGAGCAGAGAGCTCCTACGAGCAGTACTTC	13	NA	TRBJ2-7	NA	TRBV10-3
CASSQDRWQNTGELFF	TGCGCCAGCAGCCAAGATCGCTGGCAGAACACCGGGGAGCTGTTTTTT	16	NA	TRBJ2-2	NA	TRBV4-3
CASSQEGGGQPQHF	TGCGCCAGCAGCCAAGAAGGGGGAGGTCAGCCCCAGCATTTT	14	NA	TRBJ1-5	NA	TRBV4-3
CASSPSGGRSYNEQFF	TGTGCCAGCAGTCCTAGCGGGGGTCGCTCCTACAATGAGCAGTTCTTC	16	TRBD2	TRBJ2-1	NA	TRBV27
CASSQSSRSYEQYF	TGCGCCAGCAGCCAGTCCTCAAGGAGCTACGAGCAGTACTTC	14	NA	TRBJ2-7	once	TRBV4-1
CASSYQGYNEQFF	TGTGCCAGCAGTTATCAGGGCTACAATGAGCAGTTCTTC	13	NA	TRBJ2-1	NA	TRBV27
CSVEGGRGFSDEQYF	TGCAGCGTTGAAGGGGGTCGGGGCTTTAGCGACGAGCAGTACTTC	15	NA	TRBJ2-7	NA	TRBV29-1
CASSGTGGEWYGYTF	TGTGCCAGCAGCGGAACAGGGGGCGAGTGGTATGGCTACACCTTC	15	TRBD1	TRBJ1-2	NA	TRBV5-4
CASSYSDGYTF	TGTGCCAGCAGTTACTCAGATGGCTACACCTTC	11	NA	TRBJ1-2	NA	TRBV6-6
CASSTQSSAYGYTF	TGTGCCAGTAGTACCCAATCAAGTGCATATGGCTACACCTTC	14	NA	TRBJ1-2	NA	TRBV19
CASSAPGTEKNEQYF	TGTGCCAGCTCAGCCCCCGGGACAGAGAAGAACGAGCAGTACTTC	15	TRBD1	TRBJ2-7	NA	TRBV18
CASGPRGGGETQYF	TGTGCCAGCGGCCCCCGGGGGGGCGGGGAGACCCAGTACTTC	14	TRBD2	TRBJ2-5	NA	TRBV7-9
CASSQLAGGPHGTQYF	TGCGCCAGCAGCCAACTAGCGGGGGGACCTCATGGGACCCAGTACTTC	16	TRBD2	TRBJ2-5	NA	TRBV4-1
CASSEFQTGLGYGYTF	TGCGCCAGCAGTGAGTTCCAGACAGGGCTTGGCTATGGCTACACCTTC	16	TRBD1	TRBJ1-2	NA	TRBV10-2